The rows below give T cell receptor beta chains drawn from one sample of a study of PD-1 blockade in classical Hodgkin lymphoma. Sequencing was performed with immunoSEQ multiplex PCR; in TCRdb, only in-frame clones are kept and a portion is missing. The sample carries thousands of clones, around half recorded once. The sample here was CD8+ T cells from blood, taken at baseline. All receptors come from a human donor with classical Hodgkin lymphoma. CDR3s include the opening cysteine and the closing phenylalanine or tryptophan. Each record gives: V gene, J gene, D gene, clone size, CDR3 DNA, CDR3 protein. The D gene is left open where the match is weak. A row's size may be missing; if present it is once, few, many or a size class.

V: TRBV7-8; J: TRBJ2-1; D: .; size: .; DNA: TGTGCCAGCAGCTTAGGAGCGGGTGGCTACAATGAGCAGTTCTTC; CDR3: CASSLGAGGYNEQFF
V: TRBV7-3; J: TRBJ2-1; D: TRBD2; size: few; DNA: TGTGCCAGCAGCTTATTAGCGGGATCCTACAATGAGCAGTTCTTC; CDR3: CASSLLAGSYNEQFF
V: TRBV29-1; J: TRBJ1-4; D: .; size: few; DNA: TGCAGCGCTCAGGGAGGCGCTAATGAAAAACTGTTTTTT; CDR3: CSAQGGANEKLFF
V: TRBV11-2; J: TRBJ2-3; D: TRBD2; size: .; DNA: TGTGCCAGCAGCACGGGGGGGGCTAGCGGGAGAGGAGATACGCAGTATTTT; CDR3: CASSTGGASGRGDTQYF
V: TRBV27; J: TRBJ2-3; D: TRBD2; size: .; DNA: TGTGCCAGCAGCCGGACTAGCGGGAGACCATTGGATACGCAGTATTTT; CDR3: CASSRTSGRPLDTQYF
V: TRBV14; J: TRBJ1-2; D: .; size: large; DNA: TGTGCCAGCAACCAAGATGTCAGGGGAGGAGATGGCTACACCTTC; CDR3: CASNQDVRGGDGYTF
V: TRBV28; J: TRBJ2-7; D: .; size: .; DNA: TGTGCCAGCAGTGCGGGACTCTTATACGAGCAGTACTTC; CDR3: CASSAGLLYEQYF
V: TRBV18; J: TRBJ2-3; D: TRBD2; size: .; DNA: TGTGCCAGCTCCGGGACTAGCAGCACAGATACGCAGTATTTT; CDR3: CASSGTSSTDTQYF
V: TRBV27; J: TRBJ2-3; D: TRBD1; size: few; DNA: TGTGCCAGCAGTTTATATGGAGAGACAGGGGCGCCAGATACGCAGTATTTT; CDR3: CASSLYGETGAPDTQYF
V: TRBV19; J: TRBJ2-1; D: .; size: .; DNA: TGTGCCAGTAATTTGAAAAACAATGAGCAGTTCTTC; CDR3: CASNLKNNEQFF
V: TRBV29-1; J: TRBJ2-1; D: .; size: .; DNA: TGCAGCGTTGTTCCGAGGGTCACGGGCTACAATGAGCAGTTCTTC; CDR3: CSVVPRVTGYNEQFF
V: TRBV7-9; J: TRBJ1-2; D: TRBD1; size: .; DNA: TGTGCCAGCAGCCAAGGAGGGGGCCACTATGGCTACACCTTC; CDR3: CASSQGGGHYGYTF
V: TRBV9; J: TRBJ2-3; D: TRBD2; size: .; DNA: TGTGCCAGCAGCGCTGGGACTAGCGGGAGGGGCACAGATACGCAGTATTTT; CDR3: CASSAGTSGRGTDTQYF
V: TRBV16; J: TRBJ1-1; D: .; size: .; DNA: TGTGCCAGCAGCCCTTCCCCATATCCCGGGACGGTAATTGGGGGCACTGAAGCTTTCTTT; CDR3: CASSPSPYPGTVIGGTEAFF
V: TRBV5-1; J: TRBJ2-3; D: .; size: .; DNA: TGCGCCAGCACCTTGGGGGACCCCACAGATACGCAGTATTTT; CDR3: CASTLGDPTDTQYF
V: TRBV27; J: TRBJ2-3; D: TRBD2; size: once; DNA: TGTGCCAGCGGCATTACTAGCGGGACAGATACGCAGTATTTT; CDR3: CASGITSGTDTQYF
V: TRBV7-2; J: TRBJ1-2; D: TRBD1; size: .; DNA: TGTGCCAGCAGCTACGTCGGGACAGGGTTCGCCTATGGCTACACCTTC; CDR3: CASSYVGTGFAYGYTF
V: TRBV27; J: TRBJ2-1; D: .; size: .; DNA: TGTGCCAGCAGTCGTCCGGGACAGGGAAACCTAGCGGGGATCTACAATGAGCAGTTCTTC; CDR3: CASSRPGQGNLAGIYNEQFF
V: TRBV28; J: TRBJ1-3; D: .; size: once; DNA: TGTGCCAGTTCGTTCCTCGATCGGCAAGCTGGAAACACCATATATTTT; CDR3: CASSFLDRQAGNTIYF
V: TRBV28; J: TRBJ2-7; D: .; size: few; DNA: TGTGCCAGCAGTGGGCCTCAGAATCTCTACGAGCAGTACTTC; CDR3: CASSGPQNLYEQYF
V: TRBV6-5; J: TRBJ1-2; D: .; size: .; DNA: TGTGCCAGCAGCTTACAGAAATCGGGCTATGGCTACACCTTC; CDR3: CASSLQKSGYGYTF
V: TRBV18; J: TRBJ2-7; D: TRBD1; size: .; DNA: TGTGCCAGCTCACCCCGGGACAGGGTCTACGAGCAGTACTTC; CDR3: CASSPRDRVYEQYF
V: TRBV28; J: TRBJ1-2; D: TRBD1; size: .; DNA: TGTGCCAGCAGTTTATTGCTACAGGGGGCGAACTATGGCTACACCTTC; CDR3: CASSLLLQGANYGYTF
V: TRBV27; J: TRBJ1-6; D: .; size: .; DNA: TGTGCCAGCAGTATAGACAAAAGGGACTCACCCCTCCACTTT; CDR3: CASSIDKRDSPLHF
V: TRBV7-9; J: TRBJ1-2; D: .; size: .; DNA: TGTGCCAGCAGCTCATTCGCAAGCAGAACCTATGGCTACACCTTC; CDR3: CASSSFASRTYGYTF
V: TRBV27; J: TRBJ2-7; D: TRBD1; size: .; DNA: TGTGCCAGCAGTTTTGCCCCGGGACAGGTCCTTGAGCAGTACTTC; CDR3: CASSFAPGQVLEQYF
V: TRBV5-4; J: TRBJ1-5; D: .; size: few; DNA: TGTGCCAGCAGCCCGGGCGGGGGCAATCAGCCCCAGCATTTT; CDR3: CASSPGGGNQPQHF
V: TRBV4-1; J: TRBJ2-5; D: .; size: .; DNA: TGCGCCAGCAGCCAAGGACGCGTGCGTGAGACCCAGTACTTC; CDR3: CASSQGRVRETQYF
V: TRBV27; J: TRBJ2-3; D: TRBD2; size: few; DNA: TGTGCCAGCATCCTAAGGGGACCACCGACTAGCAAGCCAGATACGCAGTATTTT; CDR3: CASILRGPPTSKPDTQYF
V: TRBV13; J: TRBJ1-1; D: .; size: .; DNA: TGTGCCAGCAGCCTCGGGACGGCCACTGAAGCTTTCTTT; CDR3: CASSLGTATEAFF
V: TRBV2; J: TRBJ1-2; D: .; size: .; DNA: TGTGCCAGCATCCCGGGGGCGCCCTATGGCTACACCTTC; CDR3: CASIPGAPYGYTF
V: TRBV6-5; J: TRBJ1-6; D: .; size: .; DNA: TGTGCCAGCAGTTACGGATCCTCCTATAATTCACCCCTCCACTTT; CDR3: CASSYGSSYNSPLHF
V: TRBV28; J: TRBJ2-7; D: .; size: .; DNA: TGTGCCAGCAGTTCCCCAAAGCACCAAGGGGTCTACGAGCAGTACTTC; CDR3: CASSSPKHQGVYEQYF
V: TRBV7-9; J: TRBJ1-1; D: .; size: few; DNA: TGTGCCAGCAGCTTAGAGGTCAACACTGAAGCTTTCTTT; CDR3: CASSLEVNTEAFF
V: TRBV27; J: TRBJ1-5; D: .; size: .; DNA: TGTGCCAGCAGTCCCGGAGACAATCAGCCCCAGCATTTT; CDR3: CASSPGDNQPQHF
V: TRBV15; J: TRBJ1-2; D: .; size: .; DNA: TGTGCCACCAGCAGATCTAGGGAGGGCTACTATGGCTACACCTTC; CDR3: CATSRSREGYYGYTF
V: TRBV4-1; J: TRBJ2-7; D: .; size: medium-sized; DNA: TGCGCCAGCAGCCAGATCCGGGACTCCTACGAGCAGTACTTC; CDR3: CASSQIRDSYEQYF
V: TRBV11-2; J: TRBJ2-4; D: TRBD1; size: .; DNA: TGTGCCAGCAGCTTCCCACCGGACAGGGTAGTCATTCAGTACTTC; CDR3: CASSFPPDRVVIQYF
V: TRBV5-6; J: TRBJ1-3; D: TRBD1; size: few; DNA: TGTGCCAGCAGCTTCGGGACAGGATCTAACACCATATATTTT; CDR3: CASSFGTGSNTIYF
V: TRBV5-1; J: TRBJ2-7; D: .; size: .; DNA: TGCGCCAGCAGCACAGGACTGGGGTACGAGCAGTACTTC; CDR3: CASSTGLGYEQYF
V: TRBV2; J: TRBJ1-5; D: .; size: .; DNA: TGTGCCAGCAGTGAAGTGGGTAGGGGAAATAGCAATCAGCCCCAGCATTTT; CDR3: CASSEVGRGNSNQPQHF
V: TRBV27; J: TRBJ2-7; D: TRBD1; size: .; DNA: TGTGCCAGCAGTTTCCAAGACAGGGCCTACGAGCAGTACTTC; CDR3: CASSFQDRAYEQYF